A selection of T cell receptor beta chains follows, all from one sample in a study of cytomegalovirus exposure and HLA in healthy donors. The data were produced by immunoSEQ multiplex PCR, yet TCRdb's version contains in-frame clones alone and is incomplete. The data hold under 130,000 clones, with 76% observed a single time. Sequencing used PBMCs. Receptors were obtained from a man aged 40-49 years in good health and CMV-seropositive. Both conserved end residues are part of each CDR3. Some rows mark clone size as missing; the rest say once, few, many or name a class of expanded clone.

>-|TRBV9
CASSVDLSSYNEQFF
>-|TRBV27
CASRSSGRETQYF
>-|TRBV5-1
CASSLKRTSGSQQSTDTQYF
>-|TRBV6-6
CASSFLQGSTEAFF
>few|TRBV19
CASSTGDRDTQYF
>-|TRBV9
CASSVGRGVGQPQHF
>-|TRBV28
CASSSGTRNTGELFF
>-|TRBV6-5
CASSWTSGGAYEQYF
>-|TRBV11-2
CASSLARRANEQYF
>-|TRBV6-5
CASSYLQAETQYF
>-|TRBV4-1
CASSQGQGRETQYF
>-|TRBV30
CAWSRTWRTEAFF
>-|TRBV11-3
CASSLTVGQGYEQYF
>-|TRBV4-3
CASSPSQGADYEQYF
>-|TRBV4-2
CASSQSGQGLNTEAFF
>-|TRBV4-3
CASSQDWGGDNSPLHF
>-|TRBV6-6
CASSPDSYNEQFF
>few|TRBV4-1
CATPPGLVANYGYTF
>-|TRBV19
CASSIPWDRTLLNTGELFF
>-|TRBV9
CASSSRTGGSLLSSYNEQFF
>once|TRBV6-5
CASSLSREAGYTF
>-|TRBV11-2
CASTSSDRKNTEAFF